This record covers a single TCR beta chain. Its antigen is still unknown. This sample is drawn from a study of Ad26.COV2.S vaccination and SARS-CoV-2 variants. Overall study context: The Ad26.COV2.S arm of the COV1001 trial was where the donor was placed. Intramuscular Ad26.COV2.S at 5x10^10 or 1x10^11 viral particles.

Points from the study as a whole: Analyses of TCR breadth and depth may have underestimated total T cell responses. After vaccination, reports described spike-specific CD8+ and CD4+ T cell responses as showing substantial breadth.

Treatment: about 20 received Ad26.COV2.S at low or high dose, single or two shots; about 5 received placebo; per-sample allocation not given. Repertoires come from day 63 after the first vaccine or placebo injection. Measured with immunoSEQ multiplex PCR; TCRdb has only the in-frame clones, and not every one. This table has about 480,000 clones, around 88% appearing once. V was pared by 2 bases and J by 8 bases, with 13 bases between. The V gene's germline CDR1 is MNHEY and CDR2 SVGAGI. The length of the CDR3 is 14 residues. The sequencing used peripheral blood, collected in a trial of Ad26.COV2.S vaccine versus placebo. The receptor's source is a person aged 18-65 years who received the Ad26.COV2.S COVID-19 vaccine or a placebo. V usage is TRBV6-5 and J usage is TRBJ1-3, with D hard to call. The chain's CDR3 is CASSYSPERYTIYF. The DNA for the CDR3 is TGTGCCAGCAGTTACAGCCCCGAACGGTACACCATATATTTT.